The clone carrying this TCR beta chain was picked up a small number of times. CDR3 length: 13 amino acids. Germline lookup yields CDR1 MNHEY and CDR2 SVGAGI. Between the trimmed V and J ends, which lost 4 bases and 5 bases, there was a span of 11 bases. The data derive from a study of T cell responses to AZD1222 COVID-19 vaccine. Using immunoSEQ multiplex PCR, the repertoire was profiled, and TCRdb retains in-frame clones only, with some absent. This sample has 90,000 to 140,000 clones, with around 76% found just once. This chain links TRBV6-5 with TRBJ1-1; D remains ambiguous. The source material was peripheral blood, sampled on day 0 of AZD1222 vaccination. The clonotype originates from an adult in good health. Here the CDR3 reads CASSSGGMTEAFF. The CDR3 DNA reads TGTGCCAGCAGTTCGGGAGGGATGACTGAAGCTTTCTTT.